The entry below gives a single T cell receptor (beta chain) sequence along with its context. This sample stems from a study of blood T cell repertoires in COVID-19. Study summary: There were acute and convalescent COVID-19 samples, and they came from the United States, Italy and Spain. In each case, the material was cDNA or gDNA derived from T cells, B-cell-depleted T cells, or PBMCs.

Sequenced by immunoSEQ multiplex PCR; TCRdb stores in-frame clones only, minus some. The sample carries about 360,000 clones, about 86% recorded once. The sequencing sample was made of peripheral blood. The sequence came from a woman between 55 and 75 years old with COVID-19, enrolled during active disease.

CDR3 coding DNA: TGTGCCAGCTCACCTCCCGGATCGGGACAAGGGCAGCCCCAGCATTTT. Its translation: CASSPPGSGQGQPQHF. The gene calls are TRBV18 and TRBJ1-5, with a tentative D call TRBD1 (6 bases). CDR3 length equals 16 residues. The germline V gene has CDR1 KGHSH and CDR2 LQKENI. Trimming removed 3 bases from V and 7 bases from J, with 19 bases in between.